The next 15 T cell receptor beta chains were all read from a single sample in a study of radiation and T cells in renal cell carcinoma. Clones were read by immunoSEQ multiplex PCR, and TCRdb kept only the in-frame ones, dropping some. This sample has some 15,000 clones; 50% occur once, and the top ten carry 40%. Treatment: 15 Gy SBRT to primary tumor, nephrectomy 4 weeks later. The sample in question was tumor tissue, obtained from a patient whose treatment included radiotherapy and nephrectomy. All receptors derive from a woman aged 60-75 years with renal cell carcinoma.

This clone was seen at least ten times. The chain links TRBV28 to TRBJ2-7, with 14 bases that match TRBD2. The V gene's germline CDR1 is MDHEN and CDR2 SYDVKM. After removal of 3 bases from V and 2 bases from J, the junction contained 3 bases not matched to a gene. The CDR3 loop spans 16 amino acids. CDR3 nucleotide sequence: TGTGCCAGCAGTTTGGGGACTAGCGGGAGTCCCTACGAGCAGTACTTC. The encoded protein is CASSLGTSGSPYEQYF. The full variable domain, its missing parts supplied by reference TRBV28 and TRBJ2-7, is DVKVTQSSRYLVKRTGEKVFLECVQDMDHENMFWYRQDPGLGLRLIYFSYDVKMKEKGDIPEGYSVSREKKERFSLILESASTNQTSMYLCASSLGTSGSPYEQYFGPGTRLTVT.

The genes are TRBV28 and TRBJ2-7; D uncertain. V gave up 3 bases and J gave up 6 bases, with 9 bases separating them. CDR1 is MDHEN and CDR2 is SYDVKM in the germline V gene. This CDR3 region has 12 residues. The CDR3 sequence is CASSFAFSEQYF. CDR3 DNA sequence: TGTGCCAGCAGTTTCGCTTTCTCCGAGCAGTACTTC. Combining the CDR3 with reference TRBV28 and TRBJ2-7 gives the whole variable domain DVKVTQSSRYLVKRTGEKVFLECVQDMDHENMFWYRQDPGLGLRLIYFSYDVKMKEKGDIPEGYSVSREKKERFSLILESASTNQTSMYLCASSFAFSEQYFGPGTRLTVT.

This clone is classed as large (0.1 to 1%). The J gene is TRBJ2-5, the V gene TRBV7-8; 11 positions agree with TRBD1. The germline gives CDR1 SGHVS, CDR2 FQNEAQ. The V segment lost 5 bases and the J segment 5 bases; nucleotides outside the gene matches: 10. This CDR3 has 16 amino acids. CDR3 residues: CASSPDRGLARETQYF. The CDR3 bases are TGTGCCAGCAGCCCGGACAGGGGGCTGGCGAGGGAGACCCAGTACTTC.

The chain recombines TRBV27 with TRBJ1-2; TRBD1 might be the D (6 bases). The CDR3 totals 14 residues. Trimming left V 5 bases short and J 2 bases short, with 12 bases between. Germline V CDR1 and CDR2: MNHEY, SMNVEV (reference sequence). The CDR3 DNA is TGTGCCAGCAGTGCAGGTGGACAGAACTATGGCTACACCTTC. Translated, it gives CASSAGGQNYGYTF.

This clone showed up many times. The chain uses TRBV4-2 and TRBJ2-7; D possibly corresponds to TRBD2 (5 bases). Trimming left V 0 bases short and J 4 bases short, with 16 bases between. The CDR3 loop spans 16 amino acids. The V gene's germline CDR1 is LGHNA and CDR2 YNFKEQ. CDR3 nucleotides: TGTGCCAGCAGCCAAGATTACCGAGACCGCGGGTACGAGCAGTACTTC. Translated: CASSQDYRDRGYEQYF.

This clone has a single count. This chain joins TRBV9 and TRBJ2-7; TRBD1 is a possible D gene (5 bases). V gave up 5 bases and J gave up 4 bases, with 16 bases separating them. The CDR3 is 14 amino acids. CDR1 SGDLS and CDR2 YYNGEE come from the germline V gene. CDR3 bases: TGTGCCAGCAGTCCCGCCTGGGGCAGGTACGAGCAGTACTTC. This sequence encodes CASSPAWGRYEQYF.

The chain uses TRBV15 and TRBJ2-3; no clear D. The V gene's germline CDR1 is LNHNV and CDR2 YYDKDF (reference sequence). Trimming removed 4 bases from V and 4 bases from J, with 6 bases in between. The CDR3 has 12 residues. This CDR3 reads CATSKVSDTQYF. In nucleotides, the CDR3 is TGTGCCACCAGCAAGGTTTCAGATACGCAGTATTTT.

This clone qualifies as medium-sized. V gene TRBV7-3 combines with J gene TRBJ1-2; D is perhaps TRBD1 (6 bases). This CDR3 is 12 amino acids long. From germline, CDR1 is SGHTA and CDR2 FQGTGA. Trimming took off 4 bases at V and 8 bases at J, with 11 bases between the two ends. Here the CDR3 DNA reads TGTGCCAGCAGCTCCAGCAGGGGCGGCTACACCTTC. Translated: CASSSSRGGYTF.

The CDR3 DNA sequence: TGTGCCAGTAGTATAGACAGGGGGCCGGATCAGCCCCAGCATTTT. Amino acids: CASSIDRGPDQPQHF. This sequence joins TRBV19 and TRBJ1-5; the match to TRBD1 covers 8 bases. The CDR3 loop spans 15 amino acids. V was clipped by 0 bases and J by 5 bases; unmatched bases: 3. Germline V CDR1 and CDR2: LNHDA, SQIVND (reference sequence).

The gene calls are TRBV11-2 and TRBJ2-1, with 8 bases that match TRBD1. J gave up 4 bases and V 1 base, and 3 bases lay outside the gene matches. Germline-derived CDR1 and CDR2 are SGHAT and FQNNGV. The CDR3 has 15 residues. DNA for the CDR3: TGTGCCAGCAGCTTAGGGACAGGGCCTTACAATGAGCAGTTCTTC. It translates to CASSLGTGPYNEQFF.

This clone was counted between two and nine times. The same CDR3 arises from other DNA sequences in this sample as well. V and J are TRBV29-1 and TRBJ1-2; D gene unclear. The CDR3 is 12 residues long. Trimming stripped 3 bases from V and 4 bases from J, with 9 bases between. Germline CDR1 reads SQVTM; CDR2 reads ANQGSEA. CDR3 amino acids: CSVEDGIYGYTF. CDR3 DNA: TGCAGCGTTGAGGACGGGATCTATGGCTACACCTTC.

In this sample, this clone turned up a few times. The chain recombines TRBV4-1 with TRBJ2-7; D is undetermined. Germline CDR1 is MGHRA and CDR2 is YSYEKL. Trimming left V 0 bases short and J 0 bases short, with 9 bases between. The CDR3 runs 15 residues. CDR3 loop: CASSQEGYGSYEQYF. The CDR3 nucleotides are TGCGCCAGCAGCCAAGAAGGGTACGGCTCCTACGAGCAGTACTTC.

This chain joins TRBV23-1 and TRBJ1-3; 8 bases are shared with TRBD1. TRBV23-1 is noted as an ORF with a role that remains uncertain. The CDR3 runs 15 residues. V was pared by 6 bases and J by 3 bases, with 7 bases of the junction left unmatched. This CDR3 reads CASSLTGVGGNTIYF. The CDR3 nucleotides read TGCGCCAGCAGCCTGACAGGGGTCGGTGGAAACACCATATATTTT.

Notes on this clone: Sequence at one end of the junction differs from germline and may be a read error. In the same sample, other DNA sequences code for this CDR3. The chain recombines TRBV4-1 with TRBJ1-2; D is unclear. The CDR3 runs 16 residues. The germline gives CDR1 MGHRA, CDR2 YSYEKL. The CDR3 region is CASSQDVARTDYGYTF. Written as DNA, the CDR3 is TGTGCCAGCAGCCAAGATGTGGCGAGAACGGACTATGGCTACACCTTC.

The chain links TRBV5-4 to TRBJ2-5; TRBD1 matches at 8 bases. J was trimmed by 4 bases and V by 7 bases; bases with no gene match: 6. This CDR3 region has 13 residues. Germline values: CDR1 SGHNT, CDR2 YYREEE (reference sequence). The CDR3 is CASGQDRAETQYF. The DNA of the CDR3 is TGTGCCAGCGGCCAGGACAGGGCAGAGACCCAGTACTTC.